Listed below are T cell receptor beta chains from one sample, sequenced in a study of blood T cell repertoires in COVID-19. Measured with immunoSEQ multiplex PCR; TCRdb has only the in-frame clones, and not every one. The sample contains 290,000 or so clones, 86% of which appear only once. The sequencing sample was made of PBMCs or T cells enriched from blood (not recorded which). The receptor source for this set is a woman between 18 and 29 years old who had recovered from COVID-19. Each CDR3 is given with its conserved first and last residue. The D gene is left open where the match is weak. Clone size is given for some rows only: seen once, a few or many times, or a class if the clone is expanded.

v_gene	abundance	j_gene	d_gene	CDR3nt	CDR3aa
TRBV6-4	.	TRBJ2-5	TRBD2	TGTGCCAGCAGTTACGCGGGAGTTAAAAAGACCCAGTACTTC	CASSYAGVKKTQYF
TRBV7-2	.	TRBJ2-4	TRBD2	TGTGCCAGCAGCCCCACGGGGCTAGCGGGAGTCATTCAGTACTTC	CASSPTGLAGVIQYF
TRBV30	.	TRBJ1-2	.	TGTGCCTGGAGTGTAAAACAGATCAACTATGGCTACACCTTC	CAWSVKQINYGYTF
TRBV11-3	.	TRBJ1-6	.	TGTGCCAGCAGCGCCACAGGGTTGAGTAATTCACCCCTCCACTTT	CASSATGLSNSPLHF
TRBV19	.	TRBJ2-1	TRBD2	TGTGCCAGTAGTCCTCATACTAGCGGGGGGGTGTTACGGCGGTACAATGAGCAGTTCTTC	CASSPHTSGGVLRRYNEQFF
TRBV7-2	.	TRBJ1-5	.	TGTGCCAGCAGCTATAGAACAGGGCGGGGCAATCAGCCCCAGCATTTT	CASSYRTGRGNQPQHF
TRBV10-3	.	TRBJ2-7	TRBD2	TGTGCCATCAGCGCCCCCCCCTATAGCGGGAGTTCCTACGAGCAGTACTTC	CAISAPPYSGSSYEQYF
TRBV6-5	.	TRBJ1-1	.	TGTGCCAGCCGCTCAGATGCCGTAGCTTTCTTT	CASRSDAVAFF
TRBV27	.	TRBJ2-1	TRBD2	TGTGCCAGCGTTAGCGGGGGCCCCTACAATGAGCAGTTCTTC	CASVSGGPYNEQFF
TRBV5-1	.	TRBJ2-1	TRBD1	TGCGCCAGCAGCTTCTGGTTAAGAGGACAGGGAGGCTACAATGAGCAGTTCTTC	CASSFWLRGQGGYNEQFF
TRBV5-1	once	TRBJ2-3	.	TGCGCCAGCAGCTTGGGCGGCCATTCGGCAGATACGCAGTATTTT	CASSLGGHSADTQYF
TRBV11-2	.	TRBJ2-2	TRBD2	TGTGCCAGCAGCTTATACTCGGGAGGCGTCGTCATGGGGGAGCTGTTTTTT	CASSLYSGGVVMGELFF
TRBV11-2	.	TRBJ2-5	TRBD1	TGTGCCAGCAGGGAGACAGGGGGGCGTCAAGAGACCCAGTACTTC	CASRETGGRQETQYF
TRBV28	.	TRBJ2-7	.	TGTGCCAGCATCCCAGGAACCGCATCCTACGAGCAGTACTTC	CASIPGTASYEQYF
TRBV24-1	once	TRBJ2-1	TRBD2	TGTGCCACCAGTGGTGGGGTGCTAGCGGCCTCCTACAATGAGCAGTTCTTC	CATSGGVLAASYNEQFF
TRBV4-1	.	TRBJ1-1	TRBD1	TGCGCCAGCAGCCAGGGGACAGGTTTGACTGAAGCTTTCTTT	CASSQGTGLTEAFF
TRBV6-2/TRBV6-3	.	TRBJ1-2	TRBD1	TGTGCCAGCAGTCCGCAGGGGGTCTATGGCTACACCTTC	CASSPQGVYGYTF
TRBV11-3	.	TRBJ1-6	TRBD1	TGTGCCAGCAGCTTCGTCGGGGACAGGCGCTCCTATAATTCACCCCTCCACTTT	CASSFVGDRRSYNSPLHF
TRBV7-3	.	TRBJ2-5	.	TGTGCCAGCAGCTCGAACTCGTACCAAGAGACCCAGTACTTC	CASSSNSYQETQYF
TRBV10-3	.	TRBJ2-1	.	TGTGCCATCAGTGATCCCCCTGTGGGGGGCTCCTACAATGAGCAGTTCTTC	CAISDPPVGGSYNEQFF
TRBV11-2	.	TRBJ2-7	TRBD2	TGTGCCAGCAGCTACCTGCCGGCGGGAGTAGTTAACGAGCAGTACTTC	CASSYLPAGVVNEQYF
TRBV5-1	once	TRBJ2-2	TRBD2	TGCGCCAGCAGCTTGCTAGCGGGAATTAACACCGGGGAGCTGTTTTTT	CASSLLAGINTGELFF
TRBV11-3	.	TRBJ2-7	.	TGTGCCAGCAGCTCGGGGGACGGGGGACCCTACGAGCAGTACTTC	CASSSGDGGPYEQYF
TRBV11-1	.	TRBJ2-1	.	TGTGCCAGCAGCAGACGGGAGATGGTCTACAATGAGCAGTTCTTC	CASSRREMVYNEQFF
TRBV20-1	.	TRBJ2-1	.	TGCAGTGCTAGTTTTCGGGAGAGGGTATACAATGAGCAGTTCTTC	CSASFRERVYNEQFF